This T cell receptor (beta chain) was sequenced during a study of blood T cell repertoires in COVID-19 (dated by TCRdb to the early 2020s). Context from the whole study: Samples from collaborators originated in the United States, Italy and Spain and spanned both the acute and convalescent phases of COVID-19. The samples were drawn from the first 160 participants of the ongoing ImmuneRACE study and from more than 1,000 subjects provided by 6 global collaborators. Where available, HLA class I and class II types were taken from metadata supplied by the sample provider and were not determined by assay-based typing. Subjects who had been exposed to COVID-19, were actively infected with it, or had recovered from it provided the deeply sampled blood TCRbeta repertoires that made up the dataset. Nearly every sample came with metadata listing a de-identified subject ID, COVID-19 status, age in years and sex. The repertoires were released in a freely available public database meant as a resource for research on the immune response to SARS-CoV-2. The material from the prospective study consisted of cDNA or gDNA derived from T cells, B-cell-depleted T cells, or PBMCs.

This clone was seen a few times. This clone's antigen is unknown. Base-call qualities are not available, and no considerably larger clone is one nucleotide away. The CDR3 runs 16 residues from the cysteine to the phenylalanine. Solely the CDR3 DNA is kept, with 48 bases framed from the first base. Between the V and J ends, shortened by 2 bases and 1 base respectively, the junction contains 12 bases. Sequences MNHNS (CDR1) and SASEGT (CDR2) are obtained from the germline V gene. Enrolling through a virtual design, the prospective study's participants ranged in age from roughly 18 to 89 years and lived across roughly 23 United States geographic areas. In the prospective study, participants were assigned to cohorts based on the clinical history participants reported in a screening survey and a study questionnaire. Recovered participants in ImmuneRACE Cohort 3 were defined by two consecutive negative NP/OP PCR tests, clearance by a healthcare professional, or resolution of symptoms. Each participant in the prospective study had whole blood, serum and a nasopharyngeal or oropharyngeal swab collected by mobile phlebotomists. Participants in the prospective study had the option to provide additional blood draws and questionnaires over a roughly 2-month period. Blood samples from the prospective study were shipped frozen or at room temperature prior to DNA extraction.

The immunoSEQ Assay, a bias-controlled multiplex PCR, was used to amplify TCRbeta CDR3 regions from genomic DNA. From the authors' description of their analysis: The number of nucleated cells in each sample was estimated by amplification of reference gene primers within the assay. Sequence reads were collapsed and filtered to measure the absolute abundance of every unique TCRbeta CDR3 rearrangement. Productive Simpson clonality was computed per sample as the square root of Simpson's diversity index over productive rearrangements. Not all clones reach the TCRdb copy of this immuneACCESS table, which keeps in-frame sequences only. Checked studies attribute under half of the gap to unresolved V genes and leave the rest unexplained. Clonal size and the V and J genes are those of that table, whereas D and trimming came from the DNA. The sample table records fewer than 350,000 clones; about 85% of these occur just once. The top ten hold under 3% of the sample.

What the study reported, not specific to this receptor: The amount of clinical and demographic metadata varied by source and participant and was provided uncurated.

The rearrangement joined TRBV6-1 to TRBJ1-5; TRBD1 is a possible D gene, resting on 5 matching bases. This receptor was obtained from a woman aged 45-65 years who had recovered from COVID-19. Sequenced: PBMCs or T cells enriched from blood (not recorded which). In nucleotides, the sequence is TGTGCCAGCAGTGAAAAGGGGATGCTAAGCAATCAGCCCCAGCATTTT. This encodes CASSEKGMLSNQPQHF.